This TCR beta chain was recorded in a study of shared clonotypes between healthy human individuals. Data came from immunoSEQ multiplex PCR; TCRdb stores just in-frame clones and leaves some out. The sample has some 790,000 clones, roughly 72% seen once; the top ten hold more than 1.5%. V lost 2 bases to trimming and J lost 0 bases, with 15 bases between them. Germline CDR1 reads SGHKS; CDR2 reads YYEKEE (reference sequence). The CDR3 contains 18 residues. This chain connects TRBV5-5 to TRBJ2-6; D is possibly TRBD1 (6 bases). The sample was memory CD4+ T cells sorted from blood. Subset meaning: CD45RA-negative fraction. This TCR was recovered from a young woman in good health. CDR3 sequence: CASSLSPQGHSGANVLTF. For the CDR3, the DNA is TGTGCCAGCAGCTTATCCCCACAGGGCCACTCTGGGGCCAACGTCCTGACTTTC.